The next 5 T cell receptor beta chains were all read from a single sample in a study of blood T cell repertoires in COVID-19. Generated by immunoSEQ multiplex PCR, the TCRdb table keeps only in-frame clones and is missing some. The table lists under 85,000 clones, 83% of them singletons, with approximately 7% in the top ten. The sample taken for sequencing was peripheral blood. The source is a man aged 25-45 years with COVID-19, enrolled during active disease.

The J gene is TRBJ1-1, the V gene TRBV5-5; D may be TRBD1 (6 bases). The ends were cut back, 6 bases at V and 5 bases at J, with 20 bases in the middle. Per germline, CDR1 SGHKS and CDR2 YYEKEE (reference sequence). This CDR3 comprises 15 residues. CDR3 in DNA: TGTGCCAGCAACTTTCCCCGGGACACGGGGACTGAAGCTTTCTTT. This encodes CASNFPRDTGTEAFF. Full variable domain (outside the CDR3, taken from reference TRBV5-5 and TRBJ1-1): DAGVTQSPTHLIKTRGQQVTLRCSPISGHKSVSWYQQVLGQGPQFIFQYYEKEERGRGNFPDRFSARQFPNYSSELNVNALLLGDSALYLCASNFPRDTGTEAFFGQGTRLTVV.

J is TRBJ2-3 and V is TRBV27; D is possibly TRBD1 (5 bases). The CDR3 covers 14 residues. Germline V gene lookup returns CDR1 MNHEY and CDR2 SMNVEV (reference sequence). V lost 5 bases to trimming and J lost 4 bases, with 13 bases between them. The CDR3 DNA reads as TGTGCCAGCAGTCCCAGGGTAAGGCCAGATACGCAGTATTTT. Translating it yields CASSPRVRPDTQYF.

The chain links TRBV6-5 to TRBJ2-5, with D possibly TRBD2 on 7 matching bases. The CDR3 extends over 13 amino acids. Trimming shortened V by 8 bases and J by 4 bases, and 14 bases separated the two germline ends. Germline CDR1 MNHEY, CDR2 SVGAGI. CDR3 nucleotide sequence: TGTGCCAGCGCGAATAGGGGGGGAGAGACCCAGTACTTC. This encodes CASANRGGETQYF.

The chain links TRBV28 to TRBJ1-2; the match to TRBD1 covers 7 bases. Trimming took 7 bases from V and 8 from J; bases not matched to a gene: 10. Germline lookup yields CDR1 MDHEN and CDR2 SYDVKM. This CDR3 has 13 amino acids. This CDR3 reads CASIQTGSEGYTF. As DNA, the CDR3 is TGTGCCAGCATCCAGACAGGGAGCGAGGGCTACACCTTC.

The chain employs TRBV7-9 and TRBJ1-1; D gene ambiguous. CDR1 is SEHNR and CDR2 is FQNEAQ in the germline V gene (reference sequence). The length of the CDR3 is 14 residues. V was cut by 3 bases and J by 1 base, with 9 bases left in between. CDR3 sequence: CASSFTRGNTEAFF. In DNA, the CDR3 is TGTGCCAGCAGCTTTACCCGGGGGAACACTGAAGCTTTCTTT.